These 19 T cell receptor beta chains were all obtained from the same sample, sequenced in a study of lymphopenia after photon versus proton radiotherapy. Assay: immunoSEQ multiplex PCR; the TCRdb copy retains only in-frame clones and omits some. The profile shows tens of thousands of clones, around 84% of them singletons. The starting material was peripheral blood, obtained from a patient treated with proton-based radiotherapy. These receptors originate from a man between 60 and 70 years old with pancreatic cancer.

This clone occurred a few times. This rearrangement joins TRBV10-1 to TRBJ1-4; TRBD1 aligns across 7 bases. Germline CDR1 is WNHNN and CDR2 is SYGVQD (reference sequence). After removal of 4 bases from V and 6 bases from J, the junction contained 11 bases not matched to a gene. The CDR3 covers 16 residues. The CDR3, as DNA: TGCGCCAGCAGTGGTAAAAACAGGGGCGATTATGAAAAACTGTTTTTT. Translation: CASSGKNRGDYEKLFF.

The chain employs TRBV4-2 and TRBJ1-2, with 8 bases identical to TRBD1. The CDR3 loop spans 13 amino acids. CDR1 is LGHNA, CDR2 YNFKEQ, per germline. Trimming took 3 bases from V and 8 from J; bases not matched to a gene: 5. CDR3 in amino acids: CASSQGDRGGYTF. The CDR3 DNA sequence: TGTGCCAGCAGCCAGGGCGACAGGGGCGGCTACACCTTC.

V is TRBV2 and J is TRBJ2-7; the D call may be TRBD1 or TRBD2 (6 bases each). V lost 4 bases, J lost 4 bases, and 14 bases lay in between. CDR1 is SNHLY and CDR2 is FYNNEI in the germline V gene. CDR3 length: 14 residues. CDR3 nucleotide sequence: TGTGCCAGCAGTGCGACTAGAGGGGGGTACGAGCAGTACTTC. The encoded protein is CASSATRGGYEQYF.

The chain is built from TRBV19 and TRBJ1-4; D not certain. Deletions cut 4 bases from V and 6 bases from J, with 12 bases between. CDR1 and CDR2 (germline): LNHDA, SQIVND (reference sequence). This CDR3 is built from 14 residues. CDR3: CASSTAHGDEKLFF. The CDR3 region has the DNA TGTGCCAGTAGTACGGCCCACGGGGATGAAAAACTGTTTTTT.

This chain links TRBV23-1 with TRBJ1-1; D possibly corresponds to TRBD1 (5 bases). TRBV23-1 carries the ORF label, with uncertain function. Trimming cost V 5 bases and J 5 bases, with 21 bases left between them. The CDR3 sequence is 16 residues long. The CDR3 sequence: CASSSRGVDRFTEAFF. In DNA, the CDR3 is TGCGCCAGCAGTTCCCGAGGGGTCGACAGATTTACTGAAGCTTTCTTT.

The chain has TRBV7-9 and TRBJ2-1; no firm D call. Germline V CDR1 and CDR2: SEHNR, FQNEAQ (reference sequence). V was pared by 5 bases and J by 7 bases, with 9 bases between. The CDR3 spans 12 residues. CDR3 in DNA: TGTGCCAGCAGCCCGAACGGGAATGAGCAGTTCTTC. Encoded protein: CASSPNGNEQFF.

J is TRBJ2-7 and V is TRBV7-2; perhaps TRBD1 as D (6 bases). The CDR3 length is 15 residues. V lost 7 bases and J lost 1, with 17 bases in between. Germline CDR1 and CDR2: SGHTA and FQGNSA. CDR3 nucleotides: TGTGCCAGCACCCACCCACCGGACAGATCCTACGAGCAGTACTTC. As protein: CASTHPPDRSYEQYF. The full variable domain, with the rest looked up from reference TRBV7-2 and TRBJ2-7, is GAGVSQSPSNKVTEKGKDVELRCDPISGHTALYWYRQSLGQGLEFLIYFQGNSAPDKSGLPSDRFSAERTGGSVSTLTIQRTQQEDSAVYLCASTHPPDRSYEQYFGPGTRLTVT.

The chain combines TRBV28 with TRBJ1-1; 7 bases align to TRBD1. This CDR3 has 13 residues. The trim removed 10 bases at V and 2 bases at J, leaving 7 bases unmatched. CDR1 and CDR2 from the germline V gene are MDHEN and SYDVKM. CDR3 nucleotides: TGTGCCACCAGGGGACAGCTAAACACTGAAGCTTTCTTT. Its translation is CATRGQLNTEAFF. The whole variable domain, filled in from reference TRBV28 and TRBJ1-1, reads DVKVTQSSRYLVKRTGEKVFLECVQDMDHENMFWYRQDPGLGLRLIYFSYDVKMKEKGDIPEGYSVSREKKERFSLILESASTNQTSMYLCATRGQLNTEAFFGQGTRLTVV.

The chain links TRBV6-1 to TRBJ2-1; 10 nucleotides match TRBD1. The germline CDR1 and CDR2 sequences are MNHNS and SASEGT. This CDR3 has 15 residues. V trimming: 3 bases; J trimming: 9 bases; junction bases outside the gene matches: 8. CDR3 in DNA: TGTGCCAGCAGTGATAAGGACAGGGGGACCAGTGAGCAGTTCTTC. This sequence encodes CASSDKDRGTSEQFF.

The chain has TRBV27 and TRBJ2-2; perhaps TRBD2 as D (6 bases). Germline CDR1 reads MNHEY; CDR2 reads SMNVEV (reference sequence). The CDR3 length is 14 residues. Trimming stripped 2 bases from V and 2 bases from J, with 6 bases between. CDR3: CASSLTSNTGELFF. Here the CDR3 DNA reads TGTGCCAGCAGTTTAACTAGCAACACCGGGGAGCTGTTTTTT.

V usage is TRBV4-2 and J usage is TRBJ2-3; tentative D call: TRBD2 (6 bases). This CDR3 is 16 amino acids long. The germline V gene has CDR1 LGHNA and CDR2 YNFKEQ. With 0 bases removed from V and 2 bases from J, the gap between germline ends came to 12 bases. The chain's CDR3 is CASSQDPGRFTDTQYF. The CDR3 DNA reads as TGTGCCAGCAGCCAAGATCCCGGGAGATTCACAGATACGCAGTATTTT.

This sequence joins TRBV6-5 and TRBJ1-1; 7 nucleotides line up with TRBD1. Germline CDR1 MNHEY, CDR2 SVGAGI. CDR3 length: 13 amino acids. Trimming cost V 2 bases and J 7 bases; bases outside gene matches: 4. CDR3 loop: CASSYEQGSEAFF. For the CDR3, the DNA is TGTGCCAGCAGTTACGAACAGGGGAGTGAAGCTTTCTTT.

The CDR3, as DNA: TGTGCCAGCACCCTCAAGAGCTCTGGGGCCAACGTCCTGACTTTC. This encodes CASTLKSSGANVLTF. V and J are TRBV6-1 and TRBJ2-6; D ambiguous. Trimming cost V 7 bases and J 0 bases, with 10 bases left between them. There are 15 residues in the CDR3. Germline V gene data show CDR1 as MNHNS and CDR2 as SASEGT.

The chain couples TRBV9 to TRBJ2-7; D is possibly TRBD1 or TRBD2 (5 bases each). Germline V gene sequence: CDR1 SGDLS, CDR2 YYNGEE. The CDR3 runs 15 residues. Trimming shortened V by 3 bases and J by 7 bases, and 20 bases separated the two germline ends. The CDR3 nucleotides read TGTGCCAGCAGCGAGGGAGCACTCAGGGTTGGGGAGCAGTACTTC. It yields the protein CASSEGALRVGEQYF. The complete variable domain, with remaining parts taken from reference TRBV9 and TRBJ2-7, reads DSGVTQTPKHLITATGQRVTLRCSPRSGDLSVYWYQQSLDQGLQFLIQYYNGEERAKGNILERFSAQQFPDLHSELNLSSLELGDSALYFCASSEGALRVGEQYFGPGTRLTVT.

The V and J genes are TRBV19 and TRBJ1-1; the D gene is possibly TRBD1 (6 bases). The length of the CDR3 is 13 residues. Germline V gives CDR1 LNHDA, CDR2 SQIVND (reference sequence). Trimming left V 10 bases short and J 0 bases short, with 12 bases between. The CDR3: CATRGRMNTEAFF. CDR3 sequence (DNA): TGTGCCACCAGGGGCAGAATGAACACTGAAGCTTTCTTT.

The J gene is TRBJ2-3, the V gene TRBV28; either TRBD1 or TRBD2 may fit D (5 bases each). This CDR3 has 16 amino acids. V lost 6 bases and J 5 bases, leaving 21 bases between the germline ends. Germline CDR1 is MDHEN and CDR2 is SYDVKM. CDR3 in DNA: TGTGCCAGCAGCCGACGAGGGGCCGGGTACAAAGATACGCAGTATTTT. As protein: CASSRRGAGYKDTQYF.

The CDR3, as DNA: TGTGCCAGCAGCCTAGGGGGCCCTAGCGGGAGGGCCGGTGAGCAGTTCTTC. Encoded protein: CASSLGGPSGRAGEQFF. The chain is built from TRBV7-9 and TRBJ2-1; 12 bases map to TRBD2. V shed 5 bases, J shed 9 bases, and the junction held 14 bases outside the gene matches. The length of the CDR3 is 17 residues. Germline assignment: CDR1 SEHNR and CDR2 FQNEAQ (reference sequence).

V gene TRBV4-1 combines with J gene TRBJ2-7, with TRBD1 matching over 7 bases. Germline V gene sequence: CDR1 MGHRA, CDR2 YSYEKL. V lost 2 bases to trimming and J lost 10 bases; unmatched junction nucleotides: 14. The CDR3 covers 15 residues. The CDR3 sequence is CASSQTAGTDPIQYF. In DNA, the CDR3 is TGCGCCAGCAGCCAAACGGCCGGGACAGATCCTATTCAGTACTTC.

V gene TRBV11-3 combines with J gene TRBJ2-2; no reliable D call. This CDR3 region has 11 residues. The germline gives CDR1 SGHNT, CDR2 YENEEA. V lost 8 bases, J lost 6 bases, and 7 bases lay in between. In nucleotides, the CDR3 is TGTGCCAGCCGGGTGTCCGGGGAGCTGTTTTTT. It yields the protein CASRVSGELFF. The full variable domain, in which reference TRBV11-3 and TRBJ2-2 provide the parts outside the CDR3, is EAGVVQSPRYKIIEKKQPVAFWCNPISGHNTLYWYLQNLGQGPELLIRYENEEAVDDSQLPKDRFSAERLKGVDSTLKIQPAELGDSAVYLCASRVSGELFFGEGSRLTVL.